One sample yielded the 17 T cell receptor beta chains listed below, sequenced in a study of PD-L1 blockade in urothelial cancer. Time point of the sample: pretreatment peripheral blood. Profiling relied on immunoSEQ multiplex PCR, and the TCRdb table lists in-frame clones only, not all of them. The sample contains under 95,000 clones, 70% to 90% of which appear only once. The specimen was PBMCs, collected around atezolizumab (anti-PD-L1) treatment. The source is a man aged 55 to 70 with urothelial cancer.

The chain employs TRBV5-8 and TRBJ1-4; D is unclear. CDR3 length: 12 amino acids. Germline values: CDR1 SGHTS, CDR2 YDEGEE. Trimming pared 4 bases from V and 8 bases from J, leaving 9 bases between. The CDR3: CASSPRREKLFF. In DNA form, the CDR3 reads TGTGCCAGCAGCCCTAGAAGGGAAAAACTGTTTTTT.

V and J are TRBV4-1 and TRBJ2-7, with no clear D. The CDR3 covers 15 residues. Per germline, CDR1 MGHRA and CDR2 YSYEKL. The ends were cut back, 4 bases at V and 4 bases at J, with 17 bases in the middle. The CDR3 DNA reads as TGCGCCAGCAGCCCCCCCCCGTCGGCTAGGTACGAGCAGTACTTC. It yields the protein CASSPPPSARYEQYF.

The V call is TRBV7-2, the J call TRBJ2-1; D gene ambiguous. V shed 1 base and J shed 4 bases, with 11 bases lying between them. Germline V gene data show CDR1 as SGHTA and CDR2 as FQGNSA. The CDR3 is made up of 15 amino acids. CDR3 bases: TGTGCCAGCAGCTTAGGTCAACTACTTTACAATGAGCAGTTCTTC. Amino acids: CASSLGQLLYNEQFF.

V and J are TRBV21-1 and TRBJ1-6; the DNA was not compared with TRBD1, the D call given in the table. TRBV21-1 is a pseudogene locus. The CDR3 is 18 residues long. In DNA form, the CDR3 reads TGTGCCAGCAGCAAATTTAACAGGGGGCTGATTTATAATTCACCCCTCCACTTT. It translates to CASSKFNRGLIYNSPLHF.

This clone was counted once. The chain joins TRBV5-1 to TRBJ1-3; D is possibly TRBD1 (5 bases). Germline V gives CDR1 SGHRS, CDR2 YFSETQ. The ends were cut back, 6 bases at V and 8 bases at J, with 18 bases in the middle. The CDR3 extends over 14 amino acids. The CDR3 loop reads CASTPGEGRDTIYF. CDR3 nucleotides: TGCGCCAGCACGCCCGGGGAGGGGAGAGACACCATATATTTT.

DNA for the CDR3: TGTGCCAGCAGCCCCCTGGGGCGTCGGGGAGGCTATGGCTACACCTTC. Amino acid sequence: CASSPLGRRGGYGYTF. The chain carries TRBV7-8 and TRBJ1-2, with D possibly matching TRBD1 (5 bases). The CDR3 runs to 16 residues. Trimming cost V 5 bases and J 4 bases, with 20 bases left between them. The germline V gene encodes CDR1 SGHVS and CDR2 FQNEAQ.

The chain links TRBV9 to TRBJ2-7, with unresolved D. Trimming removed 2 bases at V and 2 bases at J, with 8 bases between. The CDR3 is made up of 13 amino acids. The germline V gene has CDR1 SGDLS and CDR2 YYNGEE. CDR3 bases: TGTGCCAGCAGCGTTGCACCTACCTACGAGCAGTACTTC. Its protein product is CASSVAPTYEQYF.

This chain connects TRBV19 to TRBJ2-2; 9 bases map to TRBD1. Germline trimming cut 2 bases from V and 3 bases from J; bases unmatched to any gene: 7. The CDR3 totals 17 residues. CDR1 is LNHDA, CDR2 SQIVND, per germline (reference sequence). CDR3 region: CASSIPQDRGDTGELFF. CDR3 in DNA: TGTGCCAGTAGTATACCCCAAGACAGGGGGGACACCGGGGAGCTGTTTTTT.

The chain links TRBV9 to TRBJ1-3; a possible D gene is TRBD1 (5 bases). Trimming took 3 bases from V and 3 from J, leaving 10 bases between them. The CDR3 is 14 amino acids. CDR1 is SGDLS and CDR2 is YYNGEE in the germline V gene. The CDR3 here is CASSAGEDGNTIYF. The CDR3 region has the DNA TGTGCCAGCAGCGCGGGGGAGGATGGAAACACCATATATTTT.

The CDR3: CASEQYTDTQYF. CDR3 in DNA: TGTGCCAGCGAACAGTACACAGATACGCAGTATTTT. V and J are TRBV6-5 and TRBJ2-3; D remains ambiguous. Looked up from germline, CDR1 is MNHEY and CDR2 is SVGAGI. The V end lost 8 bases, the J end lost 2 bases, and 8 bases lay between the germline ends. This CDR3 has 12 amino acids.

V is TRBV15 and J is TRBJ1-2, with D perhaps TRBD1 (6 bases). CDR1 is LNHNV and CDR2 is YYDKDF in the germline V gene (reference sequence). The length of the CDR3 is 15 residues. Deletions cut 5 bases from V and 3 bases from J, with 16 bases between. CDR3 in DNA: TGTGCCACCAGCGGTACAGGGCTTGGTCACTATGGCTACACCTTC. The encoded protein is CATSGTGLGHYGYTF.

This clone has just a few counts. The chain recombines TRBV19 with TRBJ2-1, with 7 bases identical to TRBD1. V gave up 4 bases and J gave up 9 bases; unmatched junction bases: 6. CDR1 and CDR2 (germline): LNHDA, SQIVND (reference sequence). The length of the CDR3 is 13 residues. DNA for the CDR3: TGTGCCAGTAGTAAGCAGGGGGTCGGTGAGCAGTTCTTC. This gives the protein CASSKQGVGEQFF.

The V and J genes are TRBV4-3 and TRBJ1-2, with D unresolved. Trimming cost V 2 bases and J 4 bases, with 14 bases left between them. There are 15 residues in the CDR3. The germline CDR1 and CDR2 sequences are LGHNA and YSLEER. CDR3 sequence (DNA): TGCGCCAGCAGCCAAACTGAGGCATCGGGCTATGGCTACACCTTC. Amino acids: CASSQTEASGYGYTF.

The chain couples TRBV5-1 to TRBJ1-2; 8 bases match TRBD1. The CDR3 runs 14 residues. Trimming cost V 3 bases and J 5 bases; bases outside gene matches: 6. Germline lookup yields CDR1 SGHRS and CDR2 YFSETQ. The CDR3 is CASSSGGPGYGYTF. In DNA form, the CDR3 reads TGCGCCAGCAGCTCAGGGGGCCCGGGTTATGGCTACACCTTC.

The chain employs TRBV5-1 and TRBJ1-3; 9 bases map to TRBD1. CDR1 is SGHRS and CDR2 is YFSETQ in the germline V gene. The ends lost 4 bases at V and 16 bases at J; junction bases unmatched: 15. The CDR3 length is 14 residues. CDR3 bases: TGCGCCAGCAGCCGAACAATGATCGGGGACAGGGCTTATTTT. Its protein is CASSRTMIGDRAYF.

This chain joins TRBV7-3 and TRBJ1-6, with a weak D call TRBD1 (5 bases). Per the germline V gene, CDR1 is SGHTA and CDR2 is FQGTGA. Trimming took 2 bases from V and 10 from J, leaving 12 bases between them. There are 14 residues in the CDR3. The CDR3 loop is CASSLPGKGSPLHF. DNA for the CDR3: TGTGCCAGCAGCTTACCAGGGAAGGGGTCACCCCTCCACTTT.

CDR3 sequence (DNA): TGTGCCAGAAGCTTGGTACGGCGGGGACCGAACACCGGGGAGCTGTTTTTT. The encoded protein is CARSLVRRGPNTGELFF. The chain joins TRBV5-3 to TRBJ2-2; tentative D call: TRBD2 (6 bases). TRBV5-3 is an ORF for which the function is uncertain. The CDR3 spans 17 residues. Trimming stripped 0 bases from V and 0 bases from J, with 12 bases between.